This T cell receptor beta chain was retrieved from a study of response to subunit inactivated influenza vaccine. Points on this clonotype: What it recognizes is unknown.

Germline V lookup: CDR1 SGHVS, CDR2 FNYEAQ. The CDR3 has 16 amino acids. V lost 5 bases and J lost 0, with 14 bases in between. Study observations and caveats: Authors suggested few new T cells are recruited by each seasonal influenza vaccination.

From the RT-PCR reads, TCRdb called clonotypes with MiXCR, one entry per CDR3 protein. In the table there are about 650,000 distinct CDR3 sequences, 14% of which are singletons. Sequenced here: PBMCs from blood, sampled less than 15 days before vaccination. The genes are TRBV7-6 and TRBJ1-3; D may be TRBD1 (5 bases). The TCR was taken from a man aged 50 to 60 who received an inactivated influenza vaccine. The CDR3, as DNA: TGTGCCAGCAGCCCGAGACCGACAGCCTCTGGAAACACCATATATTTT. Amino acids: CASSPRPTASGNTIYF.